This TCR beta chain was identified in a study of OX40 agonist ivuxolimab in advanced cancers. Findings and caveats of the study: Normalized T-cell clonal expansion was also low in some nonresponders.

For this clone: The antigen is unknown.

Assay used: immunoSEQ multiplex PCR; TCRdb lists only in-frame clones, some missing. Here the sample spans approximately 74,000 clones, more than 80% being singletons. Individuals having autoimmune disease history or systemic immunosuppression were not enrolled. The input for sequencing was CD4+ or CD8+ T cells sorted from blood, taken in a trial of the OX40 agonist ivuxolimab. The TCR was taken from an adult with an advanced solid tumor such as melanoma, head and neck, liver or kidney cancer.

The CDR3 sequence: CASSFGGRWDIQYF. The DNA of the CDR3 is TGTGCCAGCAGCTTCGGGGGGCGGTGGGACATTCAGTACTTC. The rearrangement joins TRBV7-9 to TRBJ2-4; D perhaps matches TRBD2 (7 bases). The V end was cut by 3 bases, the J end by 8 bases, with 14 bases between. Germline CDR1 and CDR2: SEHNR and FQNEAQ (reference sequence). The CDR3 length is 14 residues.